The clone carrying this T cell receptor beta chain has a count of ten or more. Its antigen is unidentified. CDR3 size: 13 residues. The V end was cut by 3 bases, the J end by 7 bases, with 15 bases between. Germline V gives CDR1 DFQATT, CDR2 SNEGSKA (reference sequence). These data come from a study of CD8 T cells in ankylosing spondylitis. TCRdb redid the calling of the 5' RACE reads with MiXCR, one entry per CDR3 protein. This sample carries about 240,000 distinct CDR3 sequences, 8% to 9.5% of them seen once, and the ten largest clones take approximately 7%. The study's findings and limits: Within matched ankylosing spondylitis synovial fluid, disease-linked clones were reportedly significantly enriched.

This TCR derives from a male donor with ankylosing spondylitis or in good health (not recorded which). J is TRBJ1-2 and V is TRBV20-1; TRBD1 might be the D (5 bases). Sequencing input: blood, either unsorted or a sorted T cell fraction (not recorded which). This CDR3 reads CSARVRGSSGYTF. CDR3 nucleotide sequence: TGCAGTGCTAGGGTTAGGGGAAGCAGTGGCTACACCTTC.